This T cell receptor beta chain appears in the sequencing data of a study of spatial heterogeneity in lung cancer. Every molecule of TCR cDNA had its own unique molecular identifier. TCRdb itself ran the 5' RACE reads through MiXCR, one entry per CDR3 protein. This sample has 45,000 to 65,000 distinct CDR3 sequences, with around 6.7% found just once. This clonotype has at least ten counts. The time point: sample taken at primary tumor resection. From tumor, nontumor lung or frozen PBMC, whole RNA was taken unsorted for sequencing. Samples were donated by 72 untreated early-stage non-small cell lung cancer patients. V lost 5 bases and J lost 0, with 10 bases in between. Germline loops: CDR1 SGHTA, CDR2 FQGNSA. CDR3 length: 14 amino acids.

The chain joins TRBV7-2 to TRBJ1-1; tentatively, D is TRBD1 (6 bases). This specimen consisted of PBMCs, obtained at surgery. This sequence originates from a female donor with early-stage non-small cell lung cancer. CDR3: CASSSGTLNTEAFF. CDR3 nucleotides: TGTGCCAGCAGCAGCGGGACATTGAACACTGAAGCTTTCTTT.